A single TCR beta chain is shown here with its context. The sample comes from a study of blood T cell repertoires in COVID-19. Whole-study context: Acute-phase and convalescent COVID-19 samples originated in the United States, Italy and Spain. T cells, B-cell-depleted T cells, or PBMCs provided the cDNA or gDNA that served as material.

Germline V CDR1 and CDR2: MGHDK, SYGVNS. There are 14 residues in the CDR3. The ends were cut back, 5 bases at V and 2 bases at J, with 12 bases in the middle. Study processing details: Reference gene primer amplification yielded estimated nucleated cell counts. This table comes from immunoSEQ multiplex PCR, and its TCRdb copy is limited to in-frame clones, with some not included. Clonal size and the V and J genes are those of that table, whereas D and trimming came from the DNA. The repertoire holds under 200,000 clones, around 83% seen once, with about 1.5% in the top ten. The specimen was peripheral blood. The V gene is TRBV25-1, the J gene TRBJ1-2; no definite D call. The sequence derives from a human donor in a cohort sampled during active COVID-19. The CDR3 DNA reads as TGTGCCAGCAGTTCCCTAGTGAGAAACTATGGCTACACCTTC. Translated, it gives CASSSLVRNYGYTF.